Presented here are 8 T cell receptor beta chains from one specimen sequenced in a study of cytomegalovirus exposure and HLA in healthy donors. 60 Vbeta and 13 Jbeta primers were used in PCR. Libraries were prepared by immunoSEQ multiplex PCR; TCRdb keeps only in-frame clonotypes and omits some of them. The table shows about 130,000 clones, with about four fifths occurring only once. The specimen sequenced was PBMCs. These receptor sequences come from an older woman in good health and CMV-seropositive.

This clone was counted once. The genes are TRBV6-6 and TRBJ2-3, with 8 bases fitting TRBD1. The length of the CDR3 is 14 residues. CDR1 and CDR2 (germline): MNHNY, SVGAGI (reference sequence). With 0 bases clipped from V and 9 bases from J, the junction kept 5 bases outside the gene matches. The CDR3 loop is CASSYSAGQGTQYF. CDR3 DNA sequence: TGTGCCAGCAGTTACTCAGCCGGACAGGGAACGCAGTATTTT.

The chain has TRBV30 and TRBJ2-7; the D gene is possibly TRBD1 (5 bases). The germline V and J ends were trimmed by 3 bases and 2 bases, with 14 bases remaining between them. The CDR3 runs to 14 residues. CDR1 GTSNPN and CDR2 SVGIG come from the germline V gene (reference sequence). DNA for the CDR3: TGTGCCTGGAGGCAAGGACAATATGCCTACGAGCAGTACTTC. Amino acids: CAWRQGQYAYEQYF.

The chain employs TRBV7-3 and TRBJ2-5; TRBD2 matches 13 bases. The CDR3 extends over 16 amino acids. Germline CDR1 and CDR2: SGHTA and FQGTGA. With V trimmed by 8 bases and J by 4 bases, 10 bases remained unmatched. The CDR3 spells CASALAGGPVGETQYF. CDR3 DNA: TGTGCCAGCGCACTAGCGGGAGGGCCTGTTGGAGAGACCCAGTACTTC. Full variable domain (rest looked up from reference TRBV7-3 and TRBJ2-5): GAGVSQTPSNKVTEKGKYVELRCDPISGHTALYWYRQSLGQGPEFLIYFQGTGAADDSGLPNDRFFAVRPEGSVSTLKIQRTERGDSAVYLCASALAGGPVGETQYFGPGTRLLVL.

The rearrangement uses TRBV9 and TRBJ2-7, with TRBD2 matching 9 bases. The CDR3 runs to 16 residues. In germline, CDR1 is SGDLS, CDR2 YYNGEE. Trimming removed 0 bases from V and 2 bases from J; junction bases left unmatched: 6. CDR3 coding DNA: TGTGCCAGCAGCGTAGGTTATAGCGGGGGTACCTACGAGCAGTACTTC. Translated: CASSVGYSGGTYEQYF.

The rearrangement joins TRBV29-1 to TRBJ2-5; D might be TRBD1 (5 bases). The J call may be faulty, since TRBJ2-7 better matches the DNA end. The CDR3 runs to 15 residues. From germline, CDR1 is SQVTM and CDR2 ANQGSEA. CDR3 protein: CSVAVGLLPLDEQYF. DNA for the CDR3: TGCAGCGTTGCGGTGGGGCTCCTACCTTTGGACGAGCAGTACTTC.

The chain carries TRBV5-1 and TRBJ1-5, with D perhaps matching TRBD1 (5 bases). This CDR3 contains 13 residues. Trimming took off 4 bases at V and 5 bases at J, with 10 bases between the two ends. Germline V gene sequence: CDR1 SGHRS, CDR2 YFSETQ. CDR3 nucleotides: TGCGCCAGCAGCCCGGAAGGGGATCAGCCCCAGCATTTT. This translates into CASSPEGDQPQHF.

This chain uses TRBV10-3 with TRBJ2-3, with D maybe TRBD1 (6 bases). Trimming removed 10 bases from V and 7 bases from J, with 9 bases in between. From germline, CDR1 is ENHRY and CDR2 SYGVKD. This CDR3 is 10 amino acids long. The CDR3 spells CATGQNTQYF. The CDR3, as DNA: TGTGCCACTGGACAGAATACGCAGTATTTT.

The rearrangement uses TRBV11-2 and TRBJ2-7; no definite D call. Germline CDR1 and CDR2: SGHAT and FQNNGV. Trimming shortened V by 1 base and J by 0 bases, and 7 bases separated the two germline ends. The CDR3 is 14 residues long. This CDR3 reads CASSLGPSSYEQYF. The CDR3 nucleotides read TGTGCCAGCAGCTTAGGTCCGAGCTCCTACGAGCAGTACTTC.